The next 32 T cell receptor beta chains were all read from a single sample in a study of blood T cell repertoires in COVID-19. TCRdb's copy holds only in-frame clones and misses some; the assay was immunoSEQ multiplex PCR. The sample yields a few hundred thousand clones, around 87% seen once. Sequenced: peripheral blood. The source of these receptors is a woman between 45 and 60 years old who had recovered from COVID-19.

The rearrangement uses TRBV28 and TRBJ2-7; no definite D call. This CDR3 is 13 amino acids long. V was pared by 7 bases and J by 2 bases, with 12 bases between. The germline gives CDR1 MDHEN, CDR2 SYDVKM. DNA for the CDR3: TGTGCCAGCAAGTCCGTCAGGACCTACGAGCAGTACTTC. This encodes CASKSVRTYEQYF.

This sequence joins TRBV12-3 or TRBV12-4 and TRBJ2-7; TRBD2 matches at 7 bases. The trim removed 8 bases at V and 2 bases at J, leaving 3 bases unmatched. The CDR3 is 12 amino acids. CDR3 in amino acids: CASRAGTYEQYF. In DNA, the CDR3 is TGTGCCAGCCGAGCGGGAACCTACGAGCAGTACTTC.

V is TRBV9 and J is TRBJ1-3; 9 bases line up with TRBD1. Trimming at V came to 2 bases and at J to 4 bases, leaving 4 bases not matched to a gene. The CDR3 is 15 amino acids. Looked up from germline, CDR1 is SGDLS and CDR2 is YYNGEE. CDR3: CASSVGTGRGNTIYF. CDR3 sequence (DNA): TGTGCCAGCAGCGTTGGGACAGGGCGCGGAAACACCATATATTTT.

This clone has ten or more counts. The genes are TRBV11-3 and TRBJ1-2; D perhaps matches TRBD1 (6 bases). Germline V lookup: CDR1 SGHNT, CDR2 YENEEA. The length of the CDR3 is 14 residues. V was cut by 0 bases and J by 6 bases, with 11 bases left in between. CDR3 residues: CASSLDSRGHGYTF. CDR3 nucleotides: TGTGCCAGCAGCTTAGACTCCAGGGGACATGGCTACACCTTC.

This clone occurred a few times. The gene calls are TRBV20-1 and TRBJ1-2; weak D call: TRBD1 (5 bases). Trimming stripped 0 bases from V and 8 bases from J, with 7 bases between. This CDR3 contains 11 residues. Germline V gene data show CDR1 as DFQATT and CDR2 as SNEGSKA (reference sequence). CDR3 nucleotides: TGCAGTGCTAGAGATGGGGCAGGCTACACCTTC. It encodes CSARDGAGYTF.

This clone was picked up a small number of times. The chain carries TRBV28 and TRBJ1-2; 7 bases align to TRBD1. Germline CDR1 and CDR2: MDHEN and SYDVKM. J lost 4 bases, V lost 2 bases, and 4 bases had no gene match. CDR3 size: 14 residues. The CDR3 loop is CASSLDRVGYGYTF. The CDR3 nucleotides are TGTGCCAGCAGTTTAGACAGGGTTGGCTATGGCTACACCTTC.

J is TRBJ2-4 and V is TRBV28, with D possibly being TRBD2 (6 bases). Germline V lookup: CDR1 MDHEN, CDR2 SYDVKM. This CDR3 has 14 residues. Trimming took 3 bases from V and 0 from J, leaving 6 bases between them. The CDR3 here is CASSLRGAKNIQYF. CDR3 DNA: TGTGCCAGCAGTTTGCGGGGAGCCAAAAACATTCAGTACTTC.

This clone has just a few counts. This rearrangement joins TRBV11-2 to TRBJ1-4, with 7 bases identical to TRBD1. Germline V CDR1 and CDR2: SGHAT, FQNNGV. Germline trimming cut 4 bases from V and 7 bases from J; bases unmatched to any gene: 9. The CDR3 is made up of 15 amino acids. The CDR3 coding sequence is TGTGCCAGCAGCTCGACAGGGATAGGGGTTGAAAAACTGTTTTTT. Encoded protein: CASSSTGIGVEKLFF.

The chain uses TRBV7-6 and TRBJ1-1; TRBD1 is a possible D gene (5 bases). The ends were cut back, 1 base at V and 6 bases at J, with 12 bases in the middle. This CDR3 region has 14 residues. Germline CDR1 SGHVS, CDR2 FNYEAQ. In nucleotides, the CDR3 is TGTGCCAGCAGCTTAGTAGAGGCAGGGCCTGAAGCTTTCTTT. Translating gives CASSLVEAGPEAFF.

The chain employs TRBV7-2 and TRBJ1-6, with 7 bases lining up with TRBD1. Germline V CDR1 and CDR2: SGHTA, FQGNSA. The CDR3 is 15 amino acids. V dropped 0 bases and J dropped 8; count of bases not matched to a gene: 4. CDR3 sequence: CASSLAAGTDSPLHF. CDR3 DNA: TGTGCCAGCAGCTTAGCCGCCGGGACAGATTCACCCCTCCACTTT.

The chain combines TRBV4-3 with TRBJ2-2, with D tentatively TRBD2 (6 bases). V was cut by 0 bases and J by 3 bases, with 14 bases left in between. The CDR3 sequence is 17 residues long. Germline values: CDR1 LGHNA, CDR2 YSLEER. The DNA for the CDR3 is TGCGCCAGCAGCCAAGATCGGGAGCGTGGATACACCGGGGAGCTGTTTTTT. Encoded protein: CASSQDRERGYTGELFF.

The chain has TRBV6-2 or TRBV6-3 and TRBJ2-1; tentative D call: TRBD1 (7 bases). The germline CDR1 and CDR2 sequences are MNHEY and SVGEGT. The CDR3 has 15 residues. Trimming stripped 2 bases from V and 4 bases from J, with 12 bases between. CDR3 coding DNA: TGTGCCAGCAGTTACCTGTCAGGGGGGTACAATGAGCAGTTCTTC. Translated: CASSYLSGGYNEQFF.

The chain links TRBV7-8 to TRBJ2-7, with D perhaps TRBD2 (6 bases). V was cut by 2 bases and J by 2 bases, with 16 bases left in between. Germline assignment: CDR1 SGHVS and CDR2 FQNEAQ. The CDR3 totals 16 residues. The CDR3 DNA sequence: TGTGCCAGCAGCTTAAGGGGAGGAGTGGGCACCTACGAGCAGTACTTC. It yields the protein CASSLRGGVGTYEQYF.

The gene calls are TRBV28 and TRBJ2-1; TRBD1 agrees at 10 bases. V was pared by 6 bases and J by 4 bases, with 9 bases of the junction left unmatched. Germline V gives CDR1 MDHEN, CDR2 SYDVKM. The CDR3 totals 16 residues. The DNA of the CDR3 is TGTGCCAGCAGAACCCCGACAGGGGGCGATTACAATGAGCAGTTCTTC. This sequence encodes CASRTPTGGDYNEQFF.

The chain recombines TRBV5-1 with TRBJ2-7, with D possibly TRBD1 on 6 matching bases. CDR1 is SGHRS and CDR2 is YFSETQ in the germline V gene. Trimming took off 4 bases at V and 1 base at J, with 12 bases between the two ends. The CDR3 covers 14 residues. In nucleotides, the CDR3 is TGCGCCAGCAGCCCTATCACAGGGTCCTACGAGCAGTACTTC. Its protein product is CASSPITGSYEQYF.

The chain joins TRBV30 to TRBJ1-2; D is unresolved. The germline CDR1 and CDR2 sequences are GTSNPN and SVGIG (reference sequence). Trimming took off 2 bases at V and 2 bases at J, with 9 bases between the two ends. This CDR3 spans 13 amino acids. DNA of the CDR3: TGTGCCTGGAGTCCACAGATAAACTATGGCTACACCTTC. This translates into CAWSPQINYGYTF.

This chain joins TRBV10-3 and TRBJ1-2; 7 positions match TRBD1. Germline lookup yields CDR1 ENHRY and CDR2 SYGVKD. V gave up 6 bases and J gave up 6 bases; unmatched junction bases: 4. The CDR3 consists of 12 residues. CDR3 bases: TGTGCCATCAGCAGGACAGGACATGGCTACACCTTC. Its translation is CAISRTGHGYTF.

CDR3 region: CASSEFVGYEQYF. CDR3 coding DNA: TGTGCCAGCAGTGAATTTGTCGGCTACGAGCAGTACTTC. The chain carries TRBV6-1 and TRBJ2-7; no reliable D call. Per germline, CDR1 MNHNS and CDR2 SASEGT. This CDR3 is 13 amino acids long. V was clipped by 2 bases and J by 3 bases, with 8 bases between them.

The chain carries TRBV3-1 (or the pseudogene TRBV3-2) and TRBJ2-7, with D tentatively TRBD2 (6 bases). The CDR3 consists of 14 residues. V was trimmed by 3 bases and J by 0 bases, leaving 9 bases between them. Germline CDR1 and CDR2: LGHDT and YNNKEL (reference sequence). CDR3 protein: CASSHRGSSYEQYF. CDR3 sequence (DNA): TGTGCCAGCAGCCACCGGGGGAGCTCCTACGAGCAGTACTTC.

This clone was seen more than once but under ten times. This chain links TRBV9 with TRBJ2-2; 8 bases are a match to TRBD2. Unmatched junction bases numbered 7, after V lost 0 bases and J lost 6 bases. CDR1 is SGDLS, CDR2 YYNGEE, per germline. The CDR3 contains 16 residues. The CDR3 loop reads CASSVDPGLVSGELFF. In DNA form, the CDR3 reads TGTGCCAGCAGCGTAGACCCGGGACTAGTTTCCGGGGAGCTGTTTTTT.

CDR3 amino acids: CATSRATSGDYTGELFF. CDR3 sequence (DNA): TGTGCCACCAGCAGAGCCACTAGCGGCGATTACACCGGGGAGCTGTTTTTT. The chain is built from TRBV15 and TRBJ2-2; 8 nucleotides line up with TRBD2. The V and J ends lost 1 base and 3 bases, in that order; junction bases with no gene match: 7. Germline CDR1 LNHNV, CDR2 YYDKDF (reference sequence). This CDR3 has 17 amino acids.

The genes are TRBV2 and TRBJ2-3; D unresolved. This CDR3 is built from 15 residues. From germline, CDR1 is SNHLY and CDR2 FYNNEI. V lost 2 bases and J lost 5, with 14 bases in between. The CDR3 DNA is TGTGCCAGCAGTGAACTAGGCCTCGCCGTAGATACGCAGTATTTT. It specifies CASSELGLAVDTQYF. The full variable domain, in which reference TRBV2 and TRBJ2-3 provide the parts outside the CDR3, is EPEVTQTPSHQVTQMGQEVILRCVPISNHLYFYWYRQILGQKVEFLVSFYNNEISEKSEIFDDQFSVERPDGSNFTLKIRSTKLEDSAMYFCASSELGLAVDTQYFGPGTRLTVL.

CDR3 coding DNA: TGTGCCAGCAGCTTAGGCTCACAGGGCTCTGGAAACACCATATATTTT. It specifies CASSLGSQGSGNTIYF. The chain has TRBV7-2 and TRBJ1-3, with D perhaps matching TRBD1 (6 bases). Trimming removed 1 base at V and 0 bases at J, with 10 bases between. Germline V CDR1 and CDR2: SGHTA, FQGNSA. The CDR3 totals 16 residues.

This clone was seen a few times. J is TRBJ2-1 and V is TRBV7-2; 8 bases fit TRBD2. The CDR3 covers 14 residues. V was clipped by 3 bases and J by 5 bases; unmatched bases: 3. The germline gives CDR1 SGHTA, CDR2 FQGNSA. This CDR3 is CASSFSGAHNEQFF. As DNA, the CDR3 is TGTGCCAGCAGCTTTAGCGGGGCACACAATGAGCAGTTCTTC.

The chain couples TRBV11-3 to TRBJ2-2, with 8 bases fitting TRBD2. The CDR3 is made up of 16 amino acids. From germline, CDR1 is SGHNT and CDR2 YENEEA. V lost 2 bases to trimming and J lost 6 bases; unmatched junction nucleotides: 8. DNA of the CDR3: TGTGCCAGCAGCTTAACTCGCGGGAGGATCCCCGGGGAGCTGTTTTTT. Translating gives CASSLTRGRIPGELFF.

The CDR3 nucleotides are TGTGCCAGCAGCCCCTACGCCAGGGACAGGGACCGGAAGCCTCACAATGAGCAGTTCTTC. This gives the protein CASSPYARDRDRKPHNEQFF. V and J are TRBV3-1 (or the pseudogene TRBV3-2) and TRBJ2-1; TRBD1 aligns across 9 bases. The germline V gene has CDR1 LGHDT and CDR2 YNNKEL (reference sequence). The CDR3 sequence is 20 residues long. Germline trimming cut 4 bases from V and 5 bases from J; bases unmatched to any gene: 21.

The gene calls are TRBV14 and TRBJ2-5; the match to TRBD2 covers 7 bases. The junction had 6 bases not matched to a gene; V was cut back by 3 bases and J by 5 bases. The CDR3 is made up of 14 amino acids. Germline CDR1 SGHDN, CDR2 FVKESK. CDR3 DNA sequence: TGTGCCAGCAGCCACCCGGGGAGGGTGGAGACCCAGTACTTC. This sequence encodes CASSHPGRVETQYF.

The genes are TRBV6-2 or TRBV6-3 and TRBJ1-5; 7 bases align to TRBD1. Germline CDR1 and CDR2: MNHEY and SVGEGT. The CDR3 consists of 16 residues. V was clipped by 0 bases and J by 5 bases; unmatched bases: 7. The CDR3 sequence is CASSYSVDRADQPQHF. Here the CDR3 DNA reads TGTGCCAGCAGTTACTCGGTAGACAGGGCCGATCAGCCCCAGCATTTT.

The chain joins TRBV6-5 to TRBJ1-3; no definite D call. The CDR3 totals 14 residues. Per germline, CDR1 MNHEY and CDR2 SVGAGI. V was clipped by 4 bases and J by 0 bases, with 7 bases between them. DNA for the CDR3: TGTGCCAGCAGTTCGACATCCTCTGGAAACACCATATATTTT. Amino acid sequence: CASSSTSSGNTIYF.

The V gene is TRBV2, the J gene TRBJ2-7, with D possibly being TRBD1 (5 bases). V was cut by 1 base and J by 1 base, with 8 bases left in between. The germline gives CDR1 SNHLY, CDR2 FYNNEI. CDR3 length equals 14 residues. Here the CDR3 DNA reads TGTGCCAGCAGTGAAGGGGGCTTATCCTACGAGCAGTACTTC. Residues: CASSEGGLSYEQYF. Combining the CDR3 with reference TRBV2 and TRBJ2-7 gives the whole variable domain EPEVTQTPSHQVTQMGQEVILRCVPISNHLYFYWYRQILGQKVEFLVSFYNNEISEKSEIFDDQFSVERPDGSNFTLKIRSTKLEDSAMYFCASSEGGLSYEQYFGPGTRLTVT.

Only one count was recorded for this clone. The chain uses TRBV7-9 and TRBJ1-4, with 12 bases identical to TRBD1. V was clipped by 3 bases and J by 7 bases; unmatched bases: 6. In germline, CDR1 is SEHNR, CDR2 FQNEAQ (reference sequence). The CDR3 covers 16 residues. CDR3 sequence (DNA): TGTGCCAGCAGCTTGGGGACAGGGGGCAAAGGTGAAAAACTGTTTTTT. Encoded protein: CASSLGTGGKGEKLFF.

This chain joins TRBV3-1 (or the pseudogene TRBV3-2) and TRBJ1-1; no clear D. V was clipped by 7 bases and J by 1 base, with 16 bases between them. Germline loops: CDR1 LGHDT, CDR2 YNNKEL (reference sequence). This CDR3 is 15 amino acids long. CDR3: CASTHVGLTNTEAFF. The CDR3, as DNA: TGTGCCAGCACCCATGTTGGGCTTACGAACACTGAAGCTTTCTTT.